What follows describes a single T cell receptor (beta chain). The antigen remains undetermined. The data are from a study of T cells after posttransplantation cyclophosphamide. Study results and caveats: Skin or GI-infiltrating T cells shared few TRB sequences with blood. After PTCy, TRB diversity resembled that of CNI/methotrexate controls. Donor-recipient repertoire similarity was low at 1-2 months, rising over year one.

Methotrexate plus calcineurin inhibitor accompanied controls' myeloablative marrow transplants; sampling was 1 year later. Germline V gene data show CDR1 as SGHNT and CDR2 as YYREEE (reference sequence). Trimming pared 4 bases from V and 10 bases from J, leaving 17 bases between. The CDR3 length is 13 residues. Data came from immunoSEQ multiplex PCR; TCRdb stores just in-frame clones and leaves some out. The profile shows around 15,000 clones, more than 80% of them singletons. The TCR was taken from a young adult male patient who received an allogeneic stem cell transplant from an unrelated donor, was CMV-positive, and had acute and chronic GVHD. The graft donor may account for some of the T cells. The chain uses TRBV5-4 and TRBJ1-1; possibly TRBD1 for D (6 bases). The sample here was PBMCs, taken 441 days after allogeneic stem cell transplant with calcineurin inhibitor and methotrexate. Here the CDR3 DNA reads TGTGCCAGCAGCAAGGGGGGGGCGCGGGGAGCTTTCTTT. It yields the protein CASSKGGARGAFF.